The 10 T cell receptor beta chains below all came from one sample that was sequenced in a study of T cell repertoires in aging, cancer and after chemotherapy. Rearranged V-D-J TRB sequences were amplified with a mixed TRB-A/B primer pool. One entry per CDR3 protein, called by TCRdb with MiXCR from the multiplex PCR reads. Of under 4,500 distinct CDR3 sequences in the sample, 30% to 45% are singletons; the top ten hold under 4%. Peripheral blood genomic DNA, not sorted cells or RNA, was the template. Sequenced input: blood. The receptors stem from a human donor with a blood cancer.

CDR3 sequence reads: CASSLGSGRARGYNEQFF. CDR3 bases: TGTGCCAGCAGTTTAGGTAGCGGGAGGGCCAGAGGCTACAATGAGCAGTTCTTC. The J gene is TRBJ2-1, the V gene TRBV27, with 11 bases lining up with TRBD2. CDR1 is MNHEY and CDR2 is SMNVEV in the germline V gene (reference sequence). CDR3 size: 18 residues. V shed 2 bases and J 3 bases; nucleotides not matched to a gene: 9.

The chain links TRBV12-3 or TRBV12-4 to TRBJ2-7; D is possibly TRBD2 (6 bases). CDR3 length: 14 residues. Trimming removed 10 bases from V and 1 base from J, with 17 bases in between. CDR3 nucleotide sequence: TGTGCCACCATGAATAGGGAGGTTTCCTACGAGCAGTACTTC. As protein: CATMNREVSYEQYF.

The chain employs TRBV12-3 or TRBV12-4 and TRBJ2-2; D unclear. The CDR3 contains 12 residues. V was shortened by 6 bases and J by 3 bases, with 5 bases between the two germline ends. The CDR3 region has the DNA TGTGCCAGCAGGATCCACACCGGGGAGCTGTTTTTT. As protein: CASRIHTGELFF.

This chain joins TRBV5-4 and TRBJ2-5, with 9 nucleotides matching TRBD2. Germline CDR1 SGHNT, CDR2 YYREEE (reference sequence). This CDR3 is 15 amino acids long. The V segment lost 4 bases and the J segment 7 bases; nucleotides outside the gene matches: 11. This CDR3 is CASSPSREGVGTQYF. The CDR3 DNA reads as TGTGCCAGCAGCCCCTCGCGGGAGGGTGTGGGGACCCAGTACTTC.

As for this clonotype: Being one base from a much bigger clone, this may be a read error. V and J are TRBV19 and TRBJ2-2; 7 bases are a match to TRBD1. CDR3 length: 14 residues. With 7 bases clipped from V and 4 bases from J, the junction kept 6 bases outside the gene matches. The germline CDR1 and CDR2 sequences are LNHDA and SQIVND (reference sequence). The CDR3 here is CASTRGPSTGELFF. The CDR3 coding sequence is TGTGCCAGTACGAGGGGGCCGAGCACCGGGGAGCTGTTTTTT.

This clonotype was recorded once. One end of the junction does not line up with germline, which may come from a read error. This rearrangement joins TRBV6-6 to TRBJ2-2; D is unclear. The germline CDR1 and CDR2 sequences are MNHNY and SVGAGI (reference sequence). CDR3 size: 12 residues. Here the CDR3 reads CASSVQPGELFF. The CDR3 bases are TGCGCCAGCAGTGTGCAGCCCGGGGAGCTGTTTTTT.

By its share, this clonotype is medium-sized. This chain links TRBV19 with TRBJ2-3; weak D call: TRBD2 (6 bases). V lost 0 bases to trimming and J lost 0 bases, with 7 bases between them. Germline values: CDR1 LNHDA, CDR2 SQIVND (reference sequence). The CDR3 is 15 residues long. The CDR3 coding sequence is TGTGCCAGTAGTATAGAAGGGACTAGCACAGATACGCAGTATTTT. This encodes CASSIEGTSTDTQYF.

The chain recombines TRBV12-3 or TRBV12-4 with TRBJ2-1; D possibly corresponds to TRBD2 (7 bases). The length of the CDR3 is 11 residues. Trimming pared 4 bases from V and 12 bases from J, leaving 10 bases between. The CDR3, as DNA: TGTGCCAGCAGTTCTAGGGGGGGGCAGTTCTTC. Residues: CASSSRGGQFF.

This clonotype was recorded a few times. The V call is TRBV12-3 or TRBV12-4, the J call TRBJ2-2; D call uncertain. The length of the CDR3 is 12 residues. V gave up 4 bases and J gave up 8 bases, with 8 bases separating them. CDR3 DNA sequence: TGTGCCAGCAGTTCCATTCGAGGGGAGCTGTTTTTT. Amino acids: CASSSIRGELFF.

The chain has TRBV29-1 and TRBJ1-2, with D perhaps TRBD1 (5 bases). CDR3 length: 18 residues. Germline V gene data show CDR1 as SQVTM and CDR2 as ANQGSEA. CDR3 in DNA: TGCAGTGTCCGTGTTAGCGTGGGACGGACCGGGTCCAACTATGGCTACACCTTC. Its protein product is CSVRVSVGRTGSNYGYTF.